Below, 13 T cell receptor beta chains from the same sample are listed, as sequenced in a study of blood T cell repertoires in COVID-19 (dated by TCRdb to 2019 to 2021). The library was generated by the immunoSEQ multiplex PCR assay. TCRdb took over this immuneACCESS table, retaining in-frame rearrangements with V and J assigned. Such tables are incomplete; in checked studies, under half of the missing clones stem from an unresolved V gene, and the remainder is unexplained. The sample data list about 60,000 clones, and roughly 86% of these were observed just once. 8.2% of the sample goes to the ten largest clones. The sample was peripheral blood. The source is an elderly woman with acute or convalescent COVID-19.

The V and J genes are TRBV11-2 and TRBJ1-1, with 9 bases that match TRBD1. CDR1 and CDR2 (germline): SGHAT, FQNNGV. V was pared by 3 bases and J by 4 bases, with 12 bases of the junction left unmatched. The CDR3 runs 17 residues. The CDR3 DNA reads as TGTGCCAGCAGCTTCGGGACAGGGAAGGGTTGGGTCACTGAAGCTTTCTTT. This gives the protein CASSFGTGKGWVTEAFF.

This clone has only a few counts. The gene calls are TRBV3-1 (or the pseudogene TRBV3-2) and TRBJ2-1; 13 nucleotides agree with TRBD2. After removal of 1 base from V and 4 bases from J, the junction contained 4 bases not matched to a gene. Germline CDR1 LGHDT, CDR2 YNNKEL (reference sequence). This CDR3 comprises 17 residues. The chain's CDR3 is CASSQVTSGRVYNEQFF. The CDR3 nucleotides read TGTGCCAGCAGCCAAGTTACTAGCGGGAGGGTTTACAATGAGCAGTTCTTC.

There are many counts of this clone. J is TRBJ1-5 and V is TRBV2, with D tentatively TRBD1 (5 bases). V dropped 3 bases and J dropped 4 bases, with 13 bases sitting between them. Germline lookup yields CDR1 SNHLY and CDR2 FYNNEI. The CDR3 totals 15 residues. CDR3 loop: CASSEGRGSNQPQHF. The CDR3 DNA reads as TGTGCCAGCAGTGAGGGGAGGGGAAGTAATCAGCCCCAGCATTTT.

This chain joins TRBV12-3 or TRBV12-4 and TRBJ1-2; 10 bases map to TRBD1. J was trimmed by 8 bases and V by 6 bases; bases with no gene match: 6. CDR3 length: 13 amino acids. The CDR3 DNA follows: TGTGCCAGCAGGGGACAGGGGTTTAGCGGCTACACCTTC. This encodes CASRGQGFSGYTF.

The rearrangement joins TRBV7-3 to TRBJ2-1; 8 nucleotides agree with TRBD2. CDR3 length equals 15 residues. CDR1 is SGHTA, CDR2 FQGTGA, per germline. V lost 2 bases to trimming and J lost 2 bases; unmatched junction nucleotides: 2. Written as DNA, the CDR3 is TGTGCCAGCAGCTTAGCACTAGCGGCCTACAATGAGCAGTTCTTC. Its protein is CASSLALAAYNEQFF.

V gene TRBV19 combines with J gene TRBJ1-2; 11 positions agree with TRBD1. This CDR3 comprises 20 residues. Germline V CDR1 and CDR2: LNHDA, SQIVND (reference sequence). Unmatched junction bases numbered 22, after V lost 6 bases and J lost 4 bases. The CDR3 sequence: CASSPTRGSGTGGTSYGYTF. The CDR3 DNA reads TGTGCCAGTAGCCCCACTAGGGGGTCGGGGACAGGGGGAACGAGCTATGGCTACACCTTC.

This sequence joins TRBV4-1 and TRBJ2-2; 16 bases agree with TRBD2. The CDR3 loop spans 19 amino acids. Germline-derived CDR1 and CDR2 are MGHRA and YSYEKL. V was pared by 5 bases and J by 4 bases, with 10 bases of the junction left unmatched. The DNA for the CDR3 is TGCGCCAGCAGCGGTCCGGGACTAGCGGGGGGGCCGGGCACCGGGGAGCTGTTTTTT. Translated: CASSGPGLAGGPGTGELFF.

The CDR3 region has the DNA TGTGCCAGTAGTATAGCCCTACAGGGCTACAATGAGCAGTTCTTC. This translates into CASSIALQGYNEQFF. The rearrangement links TRBV19 to TRBJ2-1, with D possibly TRBD1 on 6 matching bases. V was shortened by 1 base and J by 3 bases, with 10 bases between the two germline ends. The germline CDR1 and CDR2 sequences are LNHDA and SQIVND (reference sequence). This CDR3 region has 15 residues.

V gene TRBV15 combines with J gene TRBJ2-5; TRBD2 matches 9 bases. V lost 4 bases and J lost 1; bases outside the gene matches: 16. This CDR3 region has 19 residues. CDR1 LNHNV and CDR2 YYDKDF come from the germline V gene (reference sequence). The CDR3 nucleotides read TGTGCCACCAGCAAACCCCCCGGGCTAGCGGGACTGCGCCAAGAGACCCAGTACTTC. As protein: CATSKPPGLAGLRQETQYF.

This clone was found once. The rearrangement uses TRBV7-9 and TRBJ1-4; D gene unclear. Looked up from germline, CDR1 is SEHNR and CDR2 is FQNEAQ (reference sequence). CDR3 length: 12 amino acids. The V end was cut by 2 bases, the J end by 9 bases, with 7 bases between. The CDR3 is CASSLSQKKLFF. The CDR3 coding sequence is TGTGCCAGCAGCTTATCCCAGAAAAAACTGTTTTTT. The full variable domain, rest sourced from reference TRBV7-9 and TRBJ1-4, is DTGVSQNPRHKITKRGQNVTFRCDPISEHNRLYWYRQTLGQGPEFLTYFQNEAQLEKSRLLSDRFSAERPKGSFSTLEIQRTEQGDSAMYLCASSLSQKKLFFGSGTQLSVL.

The rearrangement joins TRBV6-4 to TRBJ2-1; 9 nucleotides agree with TRBD2. J lost 7 bases, V lost 2 bases, and 6 bases had no gene match. The CDR3 runs to 15 residues. The germline gives CDR1 MRHNA, CDR2 SNTAGT. CDR3 loop: CASSDVAGVSNEQFF. CDR3 DNA: TGTGCCAGCAGTGACGTAGCGGGGGTGTCGAATGAGCAGTTCTTC.

This chain uses TRBV6-5 with TRBJ2-5, with 8 bases lining up with TRBD2. Germline V gene lookup returns CDR1 MNHEY and CDR2 SVGAGI. This CDR3 region has 14 residues. The trim removed 6 bases at V and 5 bases at J, leaving 8 bases unmatched. CDR3 protein: CASRGTSLGETQYF. DNA for the CDR3: TGTGCCAGCAGAGGGACTAGTTTGGGGGAGACCCAGTACTTC.

V and J are TRBV29-1 and TRBJ1-1; TRBD1 matches at 9 bases. The CDR3 runs 14 residues. With V trimmed by 8 bases and J by 0 bases, 7 bases remained unmatched. Germline values: CDR1 SQVTM, CDR2 ANQGSEA. The CDR3 loop is CSTSGQGLNTEAFF. CDR3 bases: TGCAGCACCTCGGGACAGGGTTTGAACACTGAAGCTTTCTTT.